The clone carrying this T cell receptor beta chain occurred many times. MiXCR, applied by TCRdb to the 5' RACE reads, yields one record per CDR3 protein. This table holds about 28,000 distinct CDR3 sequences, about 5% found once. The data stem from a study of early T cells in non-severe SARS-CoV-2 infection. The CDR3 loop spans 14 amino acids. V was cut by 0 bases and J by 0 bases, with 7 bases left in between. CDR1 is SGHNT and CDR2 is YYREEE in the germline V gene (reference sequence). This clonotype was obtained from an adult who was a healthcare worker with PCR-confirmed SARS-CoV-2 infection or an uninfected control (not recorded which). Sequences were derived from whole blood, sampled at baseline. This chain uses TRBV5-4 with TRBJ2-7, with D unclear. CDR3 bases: TGTGCCAGCAGCTTGGAGGCAGCCTCCTACGAGCAGTACTTC. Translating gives CASSLEAASYEQYF. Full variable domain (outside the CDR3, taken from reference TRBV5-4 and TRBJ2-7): ETGVTQSPTHLIKTRGQQVTLRCSSQSGHNTVSWYQQALGQGPQFIFQYYREEENGRGNFPPRFSGLQFPNYSSELNVNALELDDSALYLCASSLEAASYEQYFGPGTRLTVT.